The entry below describes one T cell receptor (beta chain). Its antigen specificity is not known. Per-base quality was not reported, and no clone a single base away is much larger than it. As encoded in the germline V gene, CDR1 is MNHEY while CDR2 is SVGEGT. From the cysteine up to the phenylalanine, the CDR3 has a length of 16 residues. Only the CDR3 region is kept as DNA, spanning 48 bases read in frame from base 1. V drops 6 bases and J drops 3 bases, leaving 21 bases in between. This sample is drawn from a study of regulatory T cells in long-lasting Graves disease (dated by TCRdb to the early 2020s). Background on the whole study: To count as having persistent Graves' disease, a patient had to have received antithyroid drug treatment for over 5 years with TSH receptor autoantibodies remaining persistently positive. A total of roughly 35 samples underwent TCR sequencing: about 13 from persistent and approximately 20 from newly diagnosed Graves' disease patients. On average, persistent Graves' disease patients in the clinical cohort had been on antithyroid drugs for about 10.3 years. The study was conducted in China and was registered as a clinical trial. Persistent Graves' disease patients were compared with newly diagnosed Graves' disease patients by peripheral blood TCR sequencing and RNA sequencing. What the work shows at the level of the full study, not this receptor alone: More public clonotypes were shared among persistent patients (around 2,600) than among newly diagnosed patients (roughly 960). Sequencing and analysis were restricted to the TCR beta chain. Preferential use of TRBV28, TRBJ1-2 and TRBJ2-5 was observed in persistent disease, whereas TRBV20-1 and TRBJ2-1 were favored in newly diagnosed disease. As a limitation, the authors acknowledged that the small sample size may reduce accuracy. Lower TCR Shannon entropy and fewer highly expanded clones were observed in persistent Graves' disease patients than in newly diagnosed patients, which suggested clonal expansion. Peripheral blood alone was examined, since thyroid tissue, which constituted the primary lesion, could not be accessed.

To prepare the library, multiplex PCR was applied. The sequencer listed for this sample is Illumina HiSeq 4000. To build TCR beta libraries, CDR3 regions were amplified by Arm-PCR using iRepertoire HTBI primers. Before sequencing, the PCR products went through gel purification. The paper's data handling went like this. A total of 62 TRBV and 14 TRBJ segments were identified across samples and were used for gene usage analysis of CDR3 amino acid clonotypes. Filtered high-quality paired reads were merged into contigs using COPE and FqMerger. BLAST was used to align contigs to the IMGT TRBV, TRBD and TRBJ reference genes, and CDR3 was defined following IMGT. Any clonotype with a frequency above 0.1% was counted as a highly expanded clone. Repertoire diversity was measured by Shannon entropy, and V-J evenness by the Gini coefficient. A clonotype found in more than one individual was treated as public. The public reads were quality trimmed at Q25 with fastp and then assembled into clones with MiXCR by TCRdb, keeping productive beta chains. When rows share a CDR3 protein, they turn into one entry using the most common DNA and genes. The V and J calls shown here were made by TCRdb, not taken from the authors' results. For this sample there are about 470,000 distinct CDR3 sequences; about a fifth appear just once. The ten most abundant clones make up 7.8% of the sample.

In the paper's terms, the time point label means: persistent/refractory GD, antithyroid drugs over 5 years with positive TRAb. For both TCR sequencing and RNA sequencing, RNA was extracted from PBMCs using TRIzol. Graves' disease was diagnosed according to American Thyroid Association guidelines. Recruitment of patients was carried out at an endocrinology department in Xi'an, China. Each patient gave 7.5 to 10 milliliters of peripheral blood, collected in an EDTA anticoagulant tube. Ficoll Paque Plus density gradient separation was used to isolate PBMCs, and no further T cell sorting was done. RNA quality was checked with an Agilent 2100 Bioanalyzer and agarose gel, and concentration with a NanoDrop 2000.

The sample in question was peripheral blood mononuclear cells (PBMCs), obtained when the disease was refractory, from a patient treated with antithyroid drugs. The receptor chain draws on TRBV6-2 or TRBV6-3 and TRBJ2-7; a confident D gene designation cannot be given. This TCR was recovered from a female donor with Graves disease. The CDR3 has the sequence CASSHVIGQPLYEQYF. The DNA reads TGTGCCAGCAGCCACGTTATAGGTCAGCCGCTCTACGAGCAGTACTTC.